This is a list of T cell receptor beta chains from one sample in a study of T cells after yellow fever vaccination. A single record per CDR3 protein comes from TCRdb applying MiXCR to the 5' RACE reads. The profile covers just under 600,000 distinct CDR3 sequences, with roughly 13% appearing a single time and around 15% taken by the ten largest. The sequences come from PBMCs, collected on the day of the yellow fever booster vaccination. All receptors come from a young man who received the YFV17D yellow fever vaccine. The CDR3 runs from the conserved cysteine through the conserved F or W. The order of the fields is V gene, J gene, clone size, D gene, CDR3 DNA, CDR3 protein. A D gene is named only where the DNA matches it firmly. Only some rows state a clone size, as once, few, many or a class for expanded clones.

>TRBV18|TRBJ2-7|few|TRBD2
TGTGCCAGCTCACCGTCACTAGCGGGAGGAAAGGGGAACGAGCAGTACTTC
CASSPSLAGGKGNEQYF
>TRBV19|TRBJ1-1|few|-
TGTGCCAGTAGGACCCCCCCGGGGACATTTGCTGAAGCTTTCTTT
CASRTPPGTFAEAFF
>TRBV20-1|TRBJ1-4|-|TRBD1
TGCAGTGGGAAAGGGGGCGTCCATGAAAAACTGTTTTTT
CSGKGGVHEKLFF
>TRBV20-1|TRBJ1-1|-|-
TGCAGTGCTCCCCCCGGGGGGAACACTGAAGCTTTCTTT
CSAPPGGNTEAFF
>TRBV7-2|TRBJ2-1|-|-
TGTGCCAGCAGCTTAGTCACAGGGCAAAACAATGAGCAGTTCTTC
CASSLVTGQNNEQFF
>TRBV5-6|TRBJ2-1|-|TRBD2
TGTGCCAGCAGCCTGCTAGCGGCCGCCTACAATGAGCAGTTCTTC
CASSLLAAAYNEQFF
>TRBV6-1|TRBJ2-2|few|TRBD1
TGTGCCAGCAGGCCAGGGGGCTTGGTCGGGGAGCTGTTTTTT
CASRPGGLVGELFF
>TRBV5-5|TRBJ2-7|few|-
TGTGCCAGCAGCTTTGGAGCAGGCACGACCTACGAGCAGTACTTC
CASSFGAGTTYEQYF
>TRBV10-3|TRBJ1-2|-|-
TGTGCCATCAGCGACGACGGAAACTATGGCTACACCTTC
CAISDDGNYGYTF
>TRBV5-1|TRBJ1-4|few|-
TGCGCCAGCAGCTTGGGATCGGGCAGAGATGAAAAACTGTTTTTT
CASSLGSGRDEKLFF
>TRBV6-5|TRBJ1-1|-|-
TGTGCCAGCAGTTACTCATACGGCCTGAACACTGAAGCTTTCTTT
CASSYSYGLNTEAFF
>TRBV12-3/TRBV12-4|TRBJ2-3|-|-
TGTGCCAGCAGTTTAACAGTAGGGTATAGCACAGATACGCAGTATTTT
CASSLTVGYSTDTQYF
>TRBV6-1|TRBJ2-7|-|-
TGTGCCAGCAGGGAACCAGCGGGCGGGCTCTACGAGCAGTACTTC
CASREPAGGLYEQYF
>TRBV20-1|TRBJ2-1|many|-
TGCAGTGCCCTAGGGGGGCTAACCAATGAGCAGTTCTTC
CSALGGLTNEQFF
>TRBV2|TRBJ2-2|-|-
TGTGCCAGCATGGGCACCGGGGAGCTGTTTTTT
CASMGTGELFF
>TRBV12-3/TRBV12-4|TRBJ2-5|few|TRBD1
TGTGCCAGCAGCTGGGGGGCAGGGGGCGAGGAGACCCAGTACTTC
CASSWGAGGEETQYF
>TRBV5-1|TRBJ2-2|-|-
TGCGCCAGCAGGGACCAAACTCTCAGCACCGGGGAGCTGTTTTTT
CASRDQTLSTGELFF
>TRBV12-3/TRBV12-4|TRBJ1-1|-|TRBD1
TGTGCCAGCAGTTCGCTGGGGACAGGGGGAACTGAAGCTTTCTTT
CASSSLGTGGTEAFF
>TRBV5-1|TRBJ2-5|few|-
TGCGCCAGCAGCCGGTCCGGGATAACGTCTCGTAGGGAGACCCAGTACTTC
CASSRSGITSRRETQYF
>TRBV7-2|TRBJ1-4|few|-
TGTGCCAGCAGCTCCACCAAGCTGGGGGGCTACGGAGAAAAACTGTTTTTT
CASSSTKLGGYGEKLFF
>TRBV20-1|TRBJ2-5|-|-
TGCTGTGCTAAGCGAAGTGCGATGGTGGAGACCCAGTACTTC
CCAKRSAMVETQYF
>TRBV7-2|TRBJ2-7|few|-
TGTGCCAGCAGCTTAGAGGCAGGGAAAAGGACCTACGAGCAGTACTTC
CASSLEAGKRTYEQYF
>TRBV6-5|TRBJ2-7|few|-
TGTGCCAGCAGTTACTCGCGCCCTACTCGCTCCTACGAGCAGTACTTC
CASSYSRPTRSYEQYF
>TRBV27|TRBJ2-3|-|TRBD1
TGTGCCAGCAGTTTGGTGACAGGGGGCACAGATACGCAGTATTTT
CASSLVTGGTDTQYF
>TRBV10-2|TRBJ2-1|many|TRBD2
TGCGCCAGCAGTGTATCCGTAGCGGGAGGACACAATGAGCAGTTCTTC
CASSVSVAGGHNEQFF
>TRBV28|TRBJ1-2|-|-
TGTGCCAGCACTCCGCCGACAGGCCCGTTCCGCGGCTACACCTTC
CASTPPTGPFRGYTF
>TRBV27|TRBJ1-2|-|TRBD1
TGTGCCAGCAGGAACACGAACAGGGGGCAACGGTATGGCTACACCTTC
CASRNTNRGQRYGYTF
>TRBV27|TRBJ2-1|-|-
TGTGCCAGCAGTTTAGGGGCCCACAATGAGCAGTTCTTC
CASSLGAHNEQFF
>TRBV30|TRBJ2-7|-|-
TGTGCCTGGAGTGTCCCGGGACTGAGTTCCTACGAGCAGTACTTC
CAWSVPGLSSYEQYF
>TRBV20-1|TRBJ2-7|few|TRBD1
TGCAGTGCTAGAGATCTTACAGGGGAGTGGGGCGAGCAGTACTTC
CSARDLTGEWGEQYF
>TRBV12-3/TRBV12-4|TRBJ2-7|few|TRBD2
TGTGCCACCCGACTAGCGGGAGGGGTCGAGCAGTACTTC
CATRLAGGVEQYF
>TRBV20-1|TRBJ2-1|few|-
TGCAGTGCGCAAGGGGATAGGTACAATGAGCAGTTCTTC
CSAQGDRYNEQFF
>TRBV9|TRBJ2-6|few|TRBD1
TGTGCCAGCAGCCCCGAGGGGTTCCGGGACAGGGTCTCTGGGGCCAACGTCCTGACTTTC
CASSPEGFRDRVSGANVLTF
>TRBV16|TRBJ2-7|few|-
TGTGCCAGCAGCCAATCCTCGCTCTCCTACGAGCAGTACTTC
CASSQSSLSYEQYF
>TRBV18|TRBJ2-3|-|TRBD2
TGTGCCAGCTCACCACCGGGGAGGGGCCCCACAGATACGCAGTATTTT
CASSPPGRGPTDTQYF
>TRBV5-1|TRBJ2-1|few|-
TGCGCCAGCAGGGAACGGGATTACAATGAGCAGTTCTTC
CASRERDYNEQFF
>TRBV18|TRBJ2-2|-|-
TGTGCCAGCTCGCAATCCCGCCAGGGAGGCACCGGGGAGCTGTTTTTT
CASSQSRQGGTGELFF
>TRBV4-3|TRBJ2-6|few|TRBD1
TGCGCCAGCAGCCTAAGGACAGGGGACTTTTTCTCTGGGGCCAACGTCCTGACTTTC
CASSLRTGDFFSGANVLTF
>TRBV20-1|TRBJ1-5|few|-
TGCAGTGCTAGTGCGGGAACACCTAATCAGCCCCAGCATTTT
CSASAGTPNQPQHF
>TRBV28|TRBJ1-5|few|-
TGTGCCAGCAGTAACGAGGGCAATCAGCCCCAGCATTTT
CASSNEGNQPQHF
>TRBV25-1|TRBJ1-4|-|-
TGTGCCAGCAGTGTCACAGCCCGAGGTGAAAAACTGTTTTTT
CASSVTARGEKLFF
>TRBV28|TRBJ2-1|-|TRBD2
TGTGCCACATCCCGGTGGGCTAGCGGGAGCAATGAGCAGTTCTTC
CATSRWASGSNEQFF
>TRBV20-1|TRBJ2-5|-|TRBD2
TGCAGTGCTAGAGGGGGGACTAATCAAGAGACCCAGTACTTC
CSARGGTNQETQYF
>TRBV20-1|TRBJ2-2|-|-
TGCAGTGCTAGGAGAATACAGGGCTCGAACACCGGGGAGCTGTTTTTT
CSARRIQGSNTGELFF
>TRBV20-1|TRBJ1-6|-|-
TGCAGTGCTAGAGGTGGGGATTCACCCCTCCACTTT
CSARGGDSPLHF
>TRBV7-3|TRBJ2-4|-|TRBD2
TGTGCCAGCAGCCACCCGGGACTAGCGGGAGATTCCGTCAAAAACATTCAGTACTTC
CASSHPGLAGDSVKNIQYF
>TRBV9|TRBJ1-2|-|-
TGTGCCAGCAGCTCCCACTCACAGAACTATGGCTACACCTTC
CASSSHSQNYGYTF
>TRBV18|TRBJ2-5|-|TRBD2
TGTGCCAGCTCACCAGCGACTAGCGTAGTGGAGACCCAGTACTTC
CASSPATSVVETQYF
>TRBV4-3|TRBJ2-7|few|-
TGCGCCAGCAGCCAAGGGGCTAGTGTGGCGGTTCCCCCCTCTGACGAGCAGTACTTC
CASSQGASVAVPPSDEQYF
>TRBV5-1|TRBJ1-2|-|TRBD1
TGCGCCAGCAGCTTGATCCGAACCGGGACAGGGGGCGATGGCTACACCTTC
CASSLIRTGTGGDGYTF
>TRBV19|TRBJ2-2|few|-
TGTGCCAGTAGGAACAGGGCAAACACCGGGGAGCTGTTTTTT
CASRNRANTGELFF